The source of this T cell receptor beta chain is a study of human T cells and chemical hapten exposure. Whole-study context: Minor volume differences among pooled libraries chiefly drove per-sample TCR yield variation.

Overall study results and limits: Patch test score was positively correlated with the counts of PT1 expanded TCRs.

The study's library attached unique molecular identifiers to single cDNA molecules. MiXCR was run by TCRdb on the RACE reads, yielding one entry per CDR3 protein. The repertoire holds under 70,000 distinct CDR3 sequences, with roughly 10% as singletons. The time point denotes: pre-sensitization, week 0. Noted treatment: therapeutic diphenylcyclopropenone sensitization with weekly scalp DPC. Every patch test was put on after a blood sample was taken. This clonotype was recorded many times. Its specificity is unknown. Trimming at V came to 5 bases and at J to 10 bases, leaving 5 bases not matched to a gene. The V gene's germline CDR1 is KGHDR and CDR2 SFDVKD. This CDR3 spans 14 amino acids.

This specimen consisted of whole blood, obtained in connection with sensitization to the hapten diphenylcyclopropenone (DPC). The rearrangement links TRBV24-1 to TRBJ2-1; TRBD1 agrees at 12 bases. The TCR was taken from a woman in her thirties or forties with alopecia areata. Some clones in this sample may be carry-over from other donors' samples. The CDR3 sequence is CATSAPGTGGEQFF. The CDR3 DNA is TGTGCCACCAGTGCCCCAGGGACAGGGGGCGAGCAGTTCTTC.